One and the same sample provided the 16 T cell receptor beta chains below, sequenced in a study of identical twins. TCRdb independently ran MiXCR on the 5' RACE reads; one entry per CDR3 protein. The data hold about 520,000 distinct CDR3 sequences, with 20% to 25% observed a single time. These data also featured in a second study, about T cells expressing NK-cell markers.

Material: CD4+ T cells sorted from blood. Receptors were obtained from a woman between 18 and 29 years old in good health.

This clonotype was picked up a small number of times. The chain is built from TRBV5-1 and TRBJ2-5, with D tentatively TRBD1 (6 bases). This CDR3 has 13 residues. Germline V gene sequence: CDR1 SGHRS, CDR2 YFSETQ. Trimming took 2 bases from V and 4 from J, leaving 9 bases between them. The CDR3: CASSFDRRETQYF. The CDR3 bases are TGCGCCAGCAGCTTTGACAGGAGAGAGACCCAGTACTTC. The full variable domain, completed using reference TRBV5-1 and TRBJ2-5, is KAGVTQTPRYLIKTRGQQVTLSCSPISGHRSVSWYQQTPGQGLQFLFEYFSETQRNKGNFPGRFSGRQFSNSRSEMNVSTLELGDSALYLCASSFDRRETQYFGPGTRLLVL.

This clonotype was detected only a few times. The chain combines TRBV5-1 with TRBJ2-1; D is perhaps TRBD2 (6 bases). CDR3 length equals 15 residues. V lost 3 bases, J lost 7 bases, and 17 bases lay in between. CDR1 and CDR2 from the germline V gene are SGHRS and YFSETQ. The CDR3 coding sequence is TGCGCCAGCAGCTCAAAGACTAGTATCCTGAATGAGCAGTTCTTC. Translation gives CASSSKTSILNEQFF.

This chain joins TRBV6-5 and TRBJ2-2; 8 bases match TRBD2. Germline V lookup: CDR1 MNHEY, CDR2 SVGAGI. After removal of 2 bases from V and 5 bases from J, the junction contained 10 bases not matched to a gene. This CDR3 region has 17 residues. Here the CDR3 DNA reads TGTGCCAGCAGTTACACCCGCGCGGGGGGAGGAACCGGGGAGCTGTTTTTT. It encodes CASSYTRAGGGTGELFF.

In this sample, this clonotype turned up a few times. The chain combines TRBV20-1 with TRBJ2-7; maybe TRBD1 (6 bases). Trimming took off 4 bases at V and 2 bases at J, with 9 bases between the two ends. This CDR3 spans 12 amino acids. The germline V gene has CDR1 DFQATT and CDR2 SNEGSKA (reference sequence). This CDR3 is CSATRGAYEQYF. The CDR3 DNA is TGCAGTGCTACCAGGGGCGCCTACGAGCAGTACTTC.

The table lists this clonotype with a few counts. The germline gene is not matched at one end of the junction; a read error may be the cause. J is TRBJ2-5 and V is TRBV29-1; D is unresolved. CDR3 size: 8 residues. The V gene's germline CDR1 is SQVTM and CDR2 ANQGSEA. The CDR3 DNA is TGCAGCGTTGCAGGCGCCTCGTTC. Encoded protein: CSVAGASF.

The chain links TRBV11-2 to TRBJ2-1, with a weak D call TRBD2 (6 bases). The CDR3 extends over 18 amino acids. V gave up 4 bases and J gave up 2 bases, with 21 bases separating them. Germline assignment: CDR1 SGHAT and CDR2 FQNNGV. As DNA, the CDR3 is TGTGCCAGCAGCTCCACGGTCTATCGGGGACTCGCCTACAATGAGCAGTTCTTC. This gives the protein CASSSTVYRGLAYNEQFF.

The rearrangement links TRBV5-5 to TRBJ1-5; possibly TRBD1 for D (5 bases). The V gene lost 3 bases and the J gene lost 9 bases, with 13 bases spanning the gap. This CDR3 comprises 13 residues. The germline gives CDR1 SGHKS, CDR2 YYEKEE (reference sequence). Here the CDR3 DNA reads TGTGCCAGCAGCTCTGGGGGGGTCACGCCCCAGCATTTT. Its protein is CASSSGGVTPQHF.

Points on this clonotype: A much larger clone sits a single nucleotide away, making a read error possible. The V gene is TRBV5-1, the J gene TRBJ2-3, with D perhaps TRBD2 (5 bases). This CDR3 region has 14 residues. Trimming removed 0 bases from V and 6 bases from J, with 11 bases in between. CDR1 and CDR2 from the germline V gene are SGHRS and YFSETQ. CDR3 protein: CASSLGTASDTQYF. CDR3 coding DNA: TGCGCCAGCAGCTTGGGGACCGCTAGCGATACGCAGTATTTT.

Ten or more counts support this clonotype. V usage is TRBV7-9 and J usage is TRBJ2-5; 7 bases are a match to TRBD1. Germline V lookup: CDR1 SEHNR, CDR2 FQNEAQ (reference sequence). The length of the CDR3 is 13 residues. The V and J ends lost 1 base and 6 bases, in that order; junction bases with no gene match: 2. The CDR3 loop is CASSLGQGQTQYF. CDR3 nucleotide sequence: TGTGCCAGCAGCTTAGGACAGGGACAGACCCAGTACTTC.

In nucleotides, the CDR3 is TGTGCCAGCTCACCATCGGGGGGGAGGAACGAGCAGTACTTC. It is translated as CASSPSGGRNEQYF. V is TRBV18 and J is TRBJ2-7; TRBD2 matches at 8 bases. The CDR3 is made up of 14 amino acids. With 2 bases clipped from V and 5 bases from J, the junction kept 5 bases outside the gene matches. Germline CDR1 KGHSH, CDR2 LQKENI.

In this sample, this clonotype turned up a few times. The chain joins TRBV7-9 to TRBJ2-7, with a possible D match to TRBD2 (6 bases). The V gene lost 5 bases and the J gene lost 4 bases, with 12 bases spanning the gap. Germline V gives CDR1 SEHNR, CDR2 FQNEAQ (reference sequence). The CDR3 consists of 13 residues. CDR3 sequence reads: CASSLLATYEQYF. The CDR3 coding sequence is TGTGCCAGCAGCCTCCTAGCGACATACGAGCAGTACTTC.

As to this clonotype: At one boundary the junction diverges from the germline segment, which might be a read error. The chain recombines TRBV7-7 with TRBJ2-5; D possibly matches TRBD1 or TRBD2 (6 bases each). CDR1 is SSHAT, CDR2 FNYEAQ, per germline (reference sequence). The CDR3 is 19 residues long. The CDR3 DNA sequence: TGTGCTAGCAGCTTATTAAGCCCCTCGTTCGAGGGGGGATGGCCGACCCAGTACTTC. Protein: CASSLLSPSFEGGWPTQYF.

This clonotype was counted only a few times. The chain is built from TRBV6-1 and TRBJ2-5, with 9 bases matching TRBD2. CDR1 and CDR2 from the germline V gene are MNHNS and SASEGT. J was trimmed by 7 bases and V by 7 bases; bases with no gene match: 10. The CDR3 totals 14 residues. CDR3 coding DNA: TGTGCCAGCAACTCGGGACTAGCTGTCGGGACCCAGTACTTC. The encoded protein is CASNSGLAVGTQYF.

The chain employs TRBV9 and TRBJ2-3; 8 bases align to TRBD2. CDR1 is SGDLS, CDR2 YYNGEE, per germline. This CDR3 comprises 16 residues. Germline trimming cut 0 bases from V and 1 base from J; bases unmatched to any gene: 4. The CDR3 sequence: CASSVALREGTDTQYF. In DNA form, the CDR3 reads TGTGCCAGCAGCGTAGCTCTGCGGGAGGGCACAGATACGCAGTATTTT. Drawing the rest from reference TRBV9 and TRBJ2-3, the complete variable domain is DSGVTQTPKHLITATGQRVTLRCSPRSGDLSVYWYQQSLDQGLQFLIQYYNGEERAKGNILERFSAQQFPDLHSELNLSSLELGDSALYFCASSVALREGTDTQYFGPGTRLTVL.

The V gene is TRBV29-1, the J gene TRBJ2-5; D is possibly TRBD1 or TRBD2 (5 bases each). V was trimmed by 5 bases and J by 5 bases, leaving 12 bases between them. The CDR3 sequence is 12 residues long. Germline V CDR1 and CDR2: SQVTM, ANQGSEA. CDR3 coding DNA: TGCAGCGTTCCTTCGGGGCGGGAGACCCAGTACTTC. Its protein product is CSVPSGRETQYF.

V gene TRBV12-3 or TRBV12-4 combines with J gene TRBJ2-1; D is ambiguous. Trimming pared 1 base from V and 2 bases from J, leaving 12 bases between. This CDR3 spans 16 amino acids. DNA for the CDR3: TGTGCCAGCAGTTTAGTAGGCCGGCCCCCCTACAATGAGCAGTTCTTC. Its translation: CASSLVGRPPYNEQFF.